The present TCR beta chain was sequenced within a study of cytotoxic CD8 clonotypes in ibrutinib-treated CLL. Study-wide background: The samples contained a few hundred thousand productive templates on average. They also contained an average of approximately 97,000 productive rearrangements.

The data were produced by immunoSEQ multiplex PCR, yet TCRdb's version contains in-frame clones alone and is incomplete. Of roughly 330,000 clones in the sample, roughly 70% were seen once. CDR1 MGHRA and CDR2 YSYEKL come from the germline V gene. V lost 5 bases and J lost 3, with 11 bases in between. The CDR3 has 14 amino acids. This clone was picked up a small number of times. The rearrangement uses TRBV4-1 and TRBJ1-5; tentative D call: TRBD1 (5 bases). The TCR was taken from a human donor with chronic lymphocytic leukemia. The sample in question was PBMCs, obtained after 36 months of ibrutinib treatment. The CDR3 nucleotides are TGCGCCAGCAGCTCGGGACGGCTCAATCAGCCCCAGCATTTT. Translation: CASSSGRLNQPQHF.